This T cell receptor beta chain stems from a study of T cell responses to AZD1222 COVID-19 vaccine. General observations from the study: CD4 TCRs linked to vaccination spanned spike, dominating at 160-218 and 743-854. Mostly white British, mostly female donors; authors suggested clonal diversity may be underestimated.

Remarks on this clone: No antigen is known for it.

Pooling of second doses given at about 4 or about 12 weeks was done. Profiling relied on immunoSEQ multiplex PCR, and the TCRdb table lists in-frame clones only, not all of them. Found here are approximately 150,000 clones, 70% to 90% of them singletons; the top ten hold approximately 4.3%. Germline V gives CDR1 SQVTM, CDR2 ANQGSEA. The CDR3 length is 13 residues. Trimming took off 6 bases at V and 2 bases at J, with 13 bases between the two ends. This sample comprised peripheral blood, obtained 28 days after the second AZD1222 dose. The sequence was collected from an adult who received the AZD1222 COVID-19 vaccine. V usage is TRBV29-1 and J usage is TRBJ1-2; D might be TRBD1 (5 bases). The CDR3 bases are TGCAGCGTGTGGACGGGGGAAAACTATGGCTACACCTTC. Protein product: CSVWTGENYGYTF. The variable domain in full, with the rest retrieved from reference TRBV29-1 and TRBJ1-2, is SAVISQKPSRDICQRGTSLTIQCQVDSQVTMMFWYRQQPGQSLTLIATANQGSEATYESGFVIDKFPISRPNLTFSTLTVSNMSPEDSSIYLCSVWTGENYGYTFGSGTRLTVV.